This TCR beta chain appears in the sequencing data of a study of shared clonotypes between healthy human individuals. Study conclusions and caveats: Clonotype sharing among the donors was expected to vary with sequencing depth.

Repertoires were generated with immunoSEQ multiplex PCR, while TCRdb's copy carries only in-frame clones and drops some. The sample carries 2 million to 2.5 million clones, 85% to 95% recorded once. Study donors comprised healthy, HIV-negative adults devoid of recent acute infection or vaccination. The CDR3 is made up of 17 amino acids. Germline V CDR1 and CDR2: MGHRA, YSYEKL. The V end lost 5 bases, the J end lost 4 bases, and 21 bases lay between the germline ends. For this clone: Its antigen is currently unknown.

The rearrangement uses TRBV4-1 and TRBJ2-1; TRBD1 might be the D (5 bases). The sequenced sample was naive CD4+ T cells from PBMCs. Sample subset: CD45RA+ positively selected. The clonotype originates from a young man in good health. Some clones in this sample may be carry-over from other donors' samples. The CDR3 spells CASSNSQGAYPYNEQFF. DNA for the CDR3: TGCGCCAGCAGCAACTCCCAGGGTGCGTATCCATACAATGAGCAGTTCTTC.